This record looks at one TCR beta chain sequence and its context. This may be a read error, as it is one base from a much larger clone. Other DNA sequences of this sample code for an identical CDR3. Donors were healthy HIV-negative adults without recent acute infections or vaccinations. Unsorted PBMC replicate PCRs drew on roughly 300 ng DNA, representing some 30,000 T cell genomes. DNA from unsorted PBMC was sequenced on ten immunoSEQ deep assay plates. Per the original data handling: ImmunoSEQ junction-only sequences lacked quality scores, so their filtering differed. Repertoires were generated with immunoSEQ multiplex PCR, while TCRdb's copy carries only in-frame clones and drops some. That table furnishes V, J and clone size, whereas the DNA furnished D and trimming. In the table there are about 500,000 clones, 60% to 80% of which are singletons. These data come from a study of shared clonotypes between healthy human individuals.

The CDR3 has 14 amino acids. Germline CDR1 LNHDA, CDR2 SQIVND (reference sequence). The TCR sequence derives from a woman aged 40 to 49 in good health. Some clones in this sample may be carry-over from other donors' samples. Sequenced sample: PBMCs. The chain links TRBV19 to TRBJ1-5; possibly TRBD1 for D (6 bases). CDR3 sequence: CASSNRVESQPQHF. In nucleotides, the CDR3 is TGTGCCAGTAGTAACAGGGTGGAAAGTCAGCCTCAGCATTTT.